Sequencing of this T cell receptor beta chain was carried out in a study of blood T cell repertoires in COVID-19. About the study: Samples taken during acute and convalescent COVID-19 were collected in the United States, Italy and Spain. PBMCs, B-cell-depleted T cells, or T cells were the source of the cDNA or gDNA that made up the material.

Some clones are missing from TCRdb's copy, which holds only in-frame ones; the method was immunoSEQ multiplex PCR. The table has 350,000 or so clones, around nine tenths seen once. The study drew participants aged about 18 to 95 years from some 24 US areas. Cohort placement rested on clinical history that participants reported themselves. Germline V gene data show CDR1 as SGHVS and CDR2 as FQNEAQ. This CDR3 contains 15 residues. V was clipped by 5 bases and J by 2 bases, with 15 bases between them. This clone was counted once. This clonotype was obtained from a woman in her twenties or thirties who had been exposed to COVID-19. V usage is TRBV7-8 and J usage is TRBJ1-2, with D perhaps TRBD1 (5 bases). Sequencing used PBMCs or T cells enriched from blood (not recorded which). CDR3 DNA sequence: TGTGCCAGCAGCCCACCAGCCCGGGGGAACTATGGCTACACCTTC. This sequence encodes CASSPPARGNYGYTF.